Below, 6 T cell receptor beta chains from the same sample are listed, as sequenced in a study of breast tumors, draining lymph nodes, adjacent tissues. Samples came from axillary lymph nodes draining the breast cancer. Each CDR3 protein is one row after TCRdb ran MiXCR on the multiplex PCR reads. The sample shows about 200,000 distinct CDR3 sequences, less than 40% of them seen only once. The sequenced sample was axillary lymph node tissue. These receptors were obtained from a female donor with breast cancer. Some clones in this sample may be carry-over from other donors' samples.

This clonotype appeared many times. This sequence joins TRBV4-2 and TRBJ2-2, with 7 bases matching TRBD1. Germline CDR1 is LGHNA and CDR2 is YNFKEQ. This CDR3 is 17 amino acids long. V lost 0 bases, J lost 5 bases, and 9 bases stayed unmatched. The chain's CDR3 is CASSQEVAGGRTGELFF. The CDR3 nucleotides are TGTGCCAGCAGCCAAGAGGTCGCAGGGGGTAGGACCGGGGAGCTGTTTTTT.

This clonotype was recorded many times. The CDR3 DNA reads as TGTGCCAGCAGTCATAGCGGGGTGGCAGATACGCAGTATTTT. Its translation is CASSHSGVADTQYF. This sequence joins TRBV7-3 and TRBJ2-3, with TRBD2 matching over 8 bases. The germline V gene encodes CDR1 SGHTA and CDR2 FQGTGA. This CDR3 is built from 14 residues. Unmatched junction bases numbered 6, after V lost 6 bases and J lost 4 bases.

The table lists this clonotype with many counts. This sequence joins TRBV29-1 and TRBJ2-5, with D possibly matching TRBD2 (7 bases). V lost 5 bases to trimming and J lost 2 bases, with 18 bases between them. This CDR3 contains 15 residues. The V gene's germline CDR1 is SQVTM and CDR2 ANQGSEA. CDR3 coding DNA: TGCAGCGTTAGAAGATCGGGGGGCCCACAAGAGACCCAGTACTTC. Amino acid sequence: CSVRRSGGPQETQYF.

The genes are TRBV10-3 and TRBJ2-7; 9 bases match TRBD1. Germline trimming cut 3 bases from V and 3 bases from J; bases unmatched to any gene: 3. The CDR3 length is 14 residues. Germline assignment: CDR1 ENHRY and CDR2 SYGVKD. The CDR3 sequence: CAISEQGAFYEQYF. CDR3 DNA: TGTGCCATCAGTGAACAGGGGGCCTTCTACGAGCAGTACTTC.

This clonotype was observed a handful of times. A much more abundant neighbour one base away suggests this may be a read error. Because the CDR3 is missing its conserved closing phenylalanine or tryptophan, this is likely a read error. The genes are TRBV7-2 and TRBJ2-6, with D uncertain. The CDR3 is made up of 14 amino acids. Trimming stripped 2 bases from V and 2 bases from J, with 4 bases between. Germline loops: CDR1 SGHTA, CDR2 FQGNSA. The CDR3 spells CASSLSPGANVLTL. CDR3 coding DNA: TGTGCCAGCAGCTTATCCCCTGGGGCCAACGTCCTGACTCTC.

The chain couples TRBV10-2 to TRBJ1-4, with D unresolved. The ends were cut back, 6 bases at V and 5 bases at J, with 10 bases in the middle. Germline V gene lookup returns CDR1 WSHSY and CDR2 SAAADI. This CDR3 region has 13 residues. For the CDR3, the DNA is TGCGCCAGCAGCCAAGATCACAATGAAAAACTGTTTTTT. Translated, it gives CASSQDHNEKLFF.